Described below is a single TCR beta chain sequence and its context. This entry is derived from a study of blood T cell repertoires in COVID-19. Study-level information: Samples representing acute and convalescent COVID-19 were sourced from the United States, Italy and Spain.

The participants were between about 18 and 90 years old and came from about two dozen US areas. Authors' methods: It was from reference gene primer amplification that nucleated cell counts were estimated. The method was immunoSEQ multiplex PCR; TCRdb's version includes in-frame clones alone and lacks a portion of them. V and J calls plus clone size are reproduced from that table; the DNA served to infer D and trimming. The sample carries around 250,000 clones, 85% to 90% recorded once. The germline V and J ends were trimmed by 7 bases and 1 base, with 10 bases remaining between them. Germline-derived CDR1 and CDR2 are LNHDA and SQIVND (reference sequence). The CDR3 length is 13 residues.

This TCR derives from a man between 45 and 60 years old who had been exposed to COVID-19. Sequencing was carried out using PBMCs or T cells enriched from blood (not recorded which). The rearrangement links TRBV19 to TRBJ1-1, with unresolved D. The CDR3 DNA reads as TGTGCCAGTATGGTACAGACGAACACTGAAGCTTTCTTT. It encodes CASMVQTNTEAFF.